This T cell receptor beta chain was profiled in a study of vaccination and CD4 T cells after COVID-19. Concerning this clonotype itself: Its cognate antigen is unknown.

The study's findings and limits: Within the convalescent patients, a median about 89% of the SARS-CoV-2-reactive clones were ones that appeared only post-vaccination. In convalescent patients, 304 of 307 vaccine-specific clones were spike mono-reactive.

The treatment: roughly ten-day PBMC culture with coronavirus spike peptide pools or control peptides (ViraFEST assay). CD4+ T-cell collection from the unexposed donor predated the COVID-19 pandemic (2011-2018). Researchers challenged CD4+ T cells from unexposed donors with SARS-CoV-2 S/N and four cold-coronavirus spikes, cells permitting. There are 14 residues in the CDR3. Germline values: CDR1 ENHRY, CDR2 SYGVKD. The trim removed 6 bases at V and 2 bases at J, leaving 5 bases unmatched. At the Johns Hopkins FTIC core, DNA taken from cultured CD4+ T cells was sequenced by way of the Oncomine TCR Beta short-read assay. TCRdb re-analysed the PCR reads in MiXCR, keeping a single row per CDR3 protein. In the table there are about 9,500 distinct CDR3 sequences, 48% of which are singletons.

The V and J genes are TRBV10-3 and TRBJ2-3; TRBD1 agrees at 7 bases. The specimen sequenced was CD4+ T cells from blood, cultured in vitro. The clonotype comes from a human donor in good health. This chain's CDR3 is CAISSGQYTDTQYF. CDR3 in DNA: TGTGCCATCAGCTCGGGACAGTACACAGATACGCAGTATTTT.